This T cell receptor beta chain was captured by sequencing in a study of blood T cell repertoires in COVID-19 (dated by TCRdb to 2019 to 2021). With respect to the entire study: The collaborator samples originated in the United States, Italy and Spain and spanned the acute and convalescent phases of COVID-19. The material from the prospective study consisted of cDNA or gDNA derived from T cells, B-cell-depleted T cells, or PBMCs. A freely available public database, intended as a resource for researchers studying the immune response to SARS-CoV-2, is where the repertoires were released. Subjects who had been exposed to COVID-19, were actively infected with it, or had recovered from it provided the deeply sampled blood TCRbeta repertoires that made up the dataset. The samples were drawn from two sources: the first 160 participants of the ongoing ImmuneRACE study, and 1,254 subjects contributed by 6 global collaborators. Where HLA class I and class II types were available, the types were taken from metadata supplied by the sample provider, not from assay-based typing. The sample metadata nearly always contained a de-identified subject ID, COVID-19 status, age in years and sex.

Worth noting for this clone: What antigen it recognizes has not been identified. It has no much larger one-base neighbor in the sample; base qualities were not kept.

TCRbeta CDR3 regions were amplified from genomic DNA by means of the immunoSEQ Assay, a bias-controlled multiplex PCR. Concerning the study's data processing: The number of nucleated cells in each sample was estimated by amplification of reference gene primers within the assay. To quantify the absolute abundance of each unique TCRbeta CDR3 rearrangement, sequence reads were collapsed and filtered. Productive Simpson clonality was computed per sample as the square root of Simpson's diversity index over productive rearrangements. TCRdb obtained this table from immuneACCESS and retained in-frame rearrangements with V and J assigned. These tables miss some clones; where compared with another copy, unresolved V genes account for less than half of the shortfall, and the remainder is unexplained. For V, J and clone size, that table is used; D and trimming come from the DNA. Across this sample there are 85,000 to 110,000 clones, with about 91% seen only once. The top ten clonotypes cover about 3% of the sample.

Whole blood was collected in K2EDTA tubes by collaborating institutions according to the institutions' own protocols. Collaborator samples were shipped for TCRbeta analysis as frozen whole blood, isolated PBMCs, or DNA extracted from either sample type. Broader findings and caveats from the paper: The quantity of clinical and demographic metadata differed by source and by participant and was supplied without curation.

The cysteine opens and the phenylalanine closes a CDR3 of 16 amino acids. The CDR3 DNA has 48 bases and is translated from base 1. The germline V end is reduced by 2 bases and the J end by 7 bases; junction bases left unmatched: 11. The germline V gene provides CDR1 SGHRS and CDR2 YFSETQ. The material sequenced was peripheral blood. The sequence derives from a human donor in a cohort sampled during active COVID-19. The chain employs TRBV5-1 and TRBJ2-2; 7 junctional bases match TRBD2. CDR3 region: CASSFTAGVGDGELFF. The nucleotide sequence reads TGCGCCAGCAGCTTTACTGCGGGAGTTGGTGACGGGGAGCTGTTTTTT.